The source of this T cell receptor (beta chain) is a study of response to subunit inactivated influenza vaccine. TCRdb passed the RT-PCR reads through MiXCR, listing each CDR3 protein once. The table records more than 550,000 distinct CDR3 sequences, approximately 10% of them present only once. This sample was shared with a second study, whose subject was T cells expressing NK-cell markers. That publication notes: The authors made TCR beta cDNA libraries by 5'RACE template switching. This switching added a universal primer site and UMIs. The sequencing cohort of eight donors included seven HCMV-seropositive individuals and one seronegative individual.

The sequencing used PBMCs from blood, collected on the day of vaccination. The receptor was isolated from a man aged 50 or older who received an inactivated influenza vaccine.

This chain's CDR3 is CASSQTSGTGHPYEQYF. CDR3 in DNA: TGTGCCAGCAGCCAAACCTCCGGGACAGGCCATCCCTACGAGCAGTACTTC. The chain links TRBV4-2 to TRBJ2-7; TRBD1 matches at 8 bases. The V and J ends lost 2 bases and 2 bases, in that order; junction bases with no gene match: 11. The length of the CDR3 is 17 residues. CDR1 and CDR2 from the germline V gene are LGHNA and YNFKEQ.